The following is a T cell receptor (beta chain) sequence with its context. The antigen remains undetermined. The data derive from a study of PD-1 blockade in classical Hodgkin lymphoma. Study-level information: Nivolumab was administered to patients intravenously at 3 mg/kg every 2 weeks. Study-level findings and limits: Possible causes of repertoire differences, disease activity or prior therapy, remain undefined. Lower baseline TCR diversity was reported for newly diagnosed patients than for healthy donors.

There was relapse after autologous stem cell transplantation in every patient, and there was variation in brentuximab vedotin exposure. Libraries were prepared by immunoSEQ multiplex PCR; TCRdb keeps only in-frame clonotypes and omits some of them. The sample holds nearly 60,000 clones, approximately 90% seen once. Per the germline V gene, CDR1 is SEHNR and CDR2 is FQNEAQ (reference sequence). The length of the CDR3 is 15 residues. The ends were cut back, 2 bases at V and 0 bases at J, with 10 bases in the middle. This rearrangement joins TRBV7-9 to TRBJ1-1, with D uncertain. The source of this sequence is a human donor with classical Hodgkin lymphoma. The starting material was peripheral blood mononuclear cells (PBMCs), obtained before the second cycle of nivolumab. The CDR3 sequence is CASSLWAGMNTEAFF. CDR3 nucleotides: TGTGCCAGCAGCTTATGGGCGGGGATGAACACTGAAGCTTTCTTT.